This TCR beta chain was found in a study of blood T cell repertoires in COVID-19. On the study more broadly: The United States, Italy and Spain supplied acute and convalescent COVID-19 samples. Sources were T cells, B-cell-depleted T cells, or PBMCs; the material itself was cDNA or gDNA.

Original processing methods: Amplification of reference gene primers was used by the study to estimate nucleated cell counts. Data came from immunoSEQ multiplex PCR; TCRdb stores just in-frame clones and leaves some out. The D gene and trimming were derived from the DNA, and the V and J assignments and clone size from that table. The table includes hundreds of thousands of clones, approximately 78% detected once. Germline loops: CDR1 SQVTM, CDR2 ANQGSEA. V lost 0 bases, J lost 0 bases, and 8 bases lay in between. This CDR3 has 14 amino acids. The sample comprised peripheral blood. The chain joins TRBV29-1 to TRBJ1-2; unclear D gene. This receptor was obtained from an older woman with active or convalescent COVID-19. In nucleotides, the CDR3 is TGCAGCGTTGAAGACACAGAGTCTAACTATGGCTACACCTTC. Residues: CSVEDTESNYGYTF. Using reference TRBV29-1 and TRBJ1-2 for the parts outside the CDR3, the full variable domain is SAVISQKPSRDICQRGTSLTIQCQVDSQVTMMFWYRQQPGQSLTLIATANQGSEATYESGFVIDKFPISRPNLTFSTLTVSNMSPEDSSIYLCSVEDTESNYGYTFGSGTRLTVV.